Listed below are T cell receptor beta chains from one sample, sequenced in a study of healthy donors' naive CD4 and CD8 T cells. Using its own MiXCR run on the reads, TCRdb lists one record per CDR3 protein. The data hold 150,000 to 200,000 distinct CDR3 sequences, with under 85% observed a single time. The specimen sequenced was naive CD4+ and CD8+ T cells sorted from blood, pooled from several donors. The receptors originated from a pool of human donors in good health; the sample pools cells from several healthy donors. CDR3s include the opening cysteine and the closing phenylalanine or tryptophan. The D gene is left open where the match is weak. Expanded clones are given a class, and other clones once, few, many or no size at all.

abundance	j_gene	len	v_gene	d_gene	CDR3aa	CDR3nt
NA	TRBJ2-7	13	TRBV6-2/TRBV6-3	NA	CASSYSPSYEQYF	TGTGCCAGCAGTTACTCGCCCAGCTACGAGCAGTACTTC
few	TRBJ2-3	14	TRBV6-2/TRBV6-3	NA	CASSYVGRTDTQYF	TGTGCCAGCAGTTATGTGGGGCGAACAGATACGCAGTATTTT
few	TRBJ1-1	19	TRBV15	TRBD1	CATSRDKNSRGWGHTEAFF	TGTGCCACCAGCAGAGATAAGAATAGCAGGGGGTGGGGACACACTGAAGCTTTCTTT
NA	TRBJ2-3	13	TRBV20-1	TRBD1	CSATGQASDTQYF	TGCAGTGCTACAGGACAGGCATCAGATACGCAGTATTTT
NA	TRBJ2-7	14	TRBV7-8	TRBD1	CASSRDRPFYEQYF	TGTGCCAGCAGCCGGGACAGGCCTTTCTACGAGCAGTACTTC
NA	TRBJ2-5	15	TRBV4-3	TRBD2	CASSPEGLAGETQYF	TGCGCCAGCAGCCCGGAGGGGCTAGCGGGGGAGACCCAGTACTTC
NA	TRBJ1-6	15	TRBV19	NA	CASSPRDRFNSPLHF	TGTGCCAGTAGTCCAAGGGACCGATTTAATTCACCCCTCCACTTT
NA	TRBJ1-2	12	TRBV10-3	NA	CAISEVHGGYTF	TGTGCCATCAGTGAAGTACACGGGGGCTACACCTTC
NA	TRBJ1-5	14	TRBV27	TRBD1	CASSWTGINQPQHF	TGTGCCAGCAGTTGGACAGGAATTAATCAGCCCCAGCATTTT
NA	TRBJ2-1	11	TRBV5-6	NA	CASSFKNEQFF	TGCGCCAGCAGCTTTAAAAATGAGCAGTTCTTC
NA	TRBJ2-7	15	TRBV4-3	TRBD1	CASSQGGDRDDEQYF	TGCGCCAGCAGCCAAGGTGGGGACAGGGACGACGAGCAGTACTTC
few	TRBJ2-7	15	TRBV6-2/TRBV6-3	NA	CASSSRTASSYEQYF	TGTGCCAGCAGCTCCCGGACAGCCTCCTCCTACGAGCAGTACTTC
few	TRBJ2-7	15	TRBV6-5	NA	CASSQGTDGAYEQYF	TGTGCCAGCAGCCAAGGGACGGACGGAGCCTACGAGCAGTACTTC
few	TRBJ2-3	15	TRBV12-5	TRBD1	CASGAGTGVTDTQYF	TGTGCTAGTGGAGCCGGGACAGGGGTGACGGATACGCAGTATTTT
few	TRBJ2-1	13	TRBV29-1	TRBD1	CSVRGTGNNEQFF	TGCAGCGTAAGAGGGACAGGGAACAATGAGCAGTTCTTC
NA	TRBJ2-1	17	TRBV2	TRBD2	CASPGVQASGSHNEQFF	TGTGCCAGCCCAGGGGTTCAGGCTAGCGGGAGCCACAATGAGCAGTTCTTC
NA	TRBJ2-7	16	TRBV30	NA	CAWSVRRRAYNYEQYF	TGTGCCTGGAGTGTACGGCGGCGGGCTTATAACTACGAGCAGTACTTC
NA	TRBJ1-2	16	TRBV30	TRBD1	CAWSDQGELRLYGYTF	TGTGCCTGGAGTGATCAGGGGGAGTTGCGTCTTTATGGCTACACCTTC